The T cell receptor (beta chain) described here comes from a study of T cells after yellow fever vaccination. Per the germline V gene, CDR1 is MDHEN and CDR2 is SYDVKM. The CDR3 totals 13 residues. The V end lost 3 bases, the J end lost 1 base, and 5 bases lay between the germline ends. Many counts were recorded for this clonotype. TCRdb passed the 5' RACE reads through MiXCR, listing each CDR3 protein once. This sample has about 250,000 distinct CDR3 sequences; approximately 3.5% occur once, and the top ten carry under 20%. The sample here was PBMCs, taken 15 days after the yellow fever booster vaccination. The TCR originated in a man between 18 and 29 years old who received the YFV17D yellow fever vaccine. V is TRBV28 and J is TRBJ2-3; D is unresolved. This chain's CDR3 is CASSFDGTDTQYF. DNA of the CDR3: TGTGCCAGCAGTTTTGACGGCACAGATACGCAGTATTTT.